Listed below are T cell receptor beta chains from one sample, sequenced in a study of blood T cell repertoires in COVID-19. Here immunoSEQ multiplex PCR was the method, and the copy in TCRdb shows in-frame clones only, minus some. The sample lists 100,000 to 130,000 clones, approximately 81% seen once, with around 4.4% in the top ten. Sequenced input: peripheral blood. The receptors were gathered from a human donor in a cohort sampled during active COVID-19. CDR3s include the opening cysteine and the closing phenylalanine or tryptophan. Each record gives: D gene, V gene, clone size, J gene, CDR3 DNA, CDR3 protein. A D gene is named only where the DNA matches it firmly. Size tells how often a clone was seen (once, few, many) or the class of an expanded clone, and some rows leave it out.

D: TRBD1; V: TRBV29-1; size: few; J: TRBJ1-2; DNA: TGCAGCGTTGATTCGGGCCCGTACCGGACAGGGGGTTATGGCTACACCTTC; CDR3: CSVDSGPYRTGGYGYTF
D: NA; V: TRBV5-4; size: NA; J: TRBJ2-2; DNA: TGTGCCAGCAGCTTGGATACGGGAGCGATTAACACCGGGGAGCTGTTTTTT; CDR3: CASSLDTGAINTGELFF
D: NA; V: TRBV25-1; size: NA; J: TRBJ2-7; DNA: TGTGCCAGCAGTGAATTCGGGGGAGTGCCCTACGAGCAGTACTTC; CDR3: CASSEFGGVPYEQYF
D: TRBD2; V: TRBV2; size: NA; J: TRBJ2-5; DNA: TGTGCCAGCAGTGAAGAGGGACTAGCCCGAATAGGGACCCAGTACTTC; CDR3: CASSEEGLARIGTQYF
D: TRBD2; V: TRBV5-5; size: NA; J: TRBJ2-7; DNA: TGTGCCAGCAGCTGGGGGGTGCTAGCGGGCTCTTCCTACGAGCAGTACTTC; CDR3: CASSWGVLAGSSYEQYF
D: NA; V: TRBV6-1; size: NA; J: TRBJ2-1; DNA: TGTGCCAGCAGTGAAGGAGGGGGCTACAATGAGCAGTTCTTC; CDR3: CASSEGGGYNEQFF
D: NA; V: TRBV19; size: NA; J: TRBJ1-1; DNA: TGTGCCAGTAGCCAGTGGGGACAACACAACACTGAAGCTTTCTTT; CDR3: CASSQWGQHNTEAFF
D: TRBD2; V: TRBV7-9; size: NA; J: TRBJ2-1; DNA: TGTGCCAGCAGCTTAGCGGCGGGACTAGCGTATGAGCAGTTCTTC; CDR3: CASSLAAGLAYEQFF
D: TRBD1; V: TRBV6-2/TRBV6-3; size: NA; J: TRBJ2-3; DNA: TGTGCCAGCAGTTACTCGCCCCAGGGGGAAGATACGCAGTATTTT; CDR3: CASSYSPQGEDTQYF
D: TRBD1; V: TRBV10-3; size: once; J: TRBJ2-1; DNA: TGTGCCATCAGTGGACAGGGTTATGAGCAGTTCTTC; CDR3: CAISGQGYEQFF
D: TRBD2; V: TRBV27; size: NA; J: TRBJ2-1; DNA: TGTGCCAGCAGTTTAGTCCTAGCGGGATCCTACAATGAGCAGTTCTTC; CDR3: CASSLVLAGSYNEQFF
D: NA; V: TRBV18; size: NA; J: TRBJ1-5; DNA: TGTGCCAGCTCACCCACAGAAAGCAATCAGCCCCAGCATTTT; CDR3: CASSPTESNQPQHF
D: NA; V: TRBV2; size: few; J: TRBJ1-5; DNA: TGTGCCAGCCGGACATATAGCAATCAGCCCCAGCATTTT; CDR3: CASRTYSNQPQHF
D: TRBD1; V: TRBV6-5; size: few; J: TRBJ1-5; DNA: TGTGCCAGCAGTTCAGGGGGCCTCTGGGGCAATCAGCCCCAGCATTTT; CDR3: CASSSGGLWGNQPQHF
D: TRBD2; V: TRBV7-3; size: NA; J: TRBJ2-3; DNA: TGTGCCAGCAGCTTTACCGGGACTAGCGGTGGTGCAGATACGCAGTATTTT; CDR3: CASSFTGTSGGADTQYF
D: NA; V: TRBV30; size: NA; J: TRBJ1-1; DNA: TGTGCCTCGACCAGGGCCAACACTGAAGCTTTCTTT; CDR3: CASTRANTEAFF
D: NA; V: TRBV2; size: few; J: TRBJ1-4; DNA: TGTGCCAGCAGTGGGACACAGTCTAATGAAAAACTGTTTTTT; CDR3: CASSGTQSNEKLFF
D: TRBD2; V: TRBV5-6; size: NA; J: TRBJ2-5; DNA: TGTGCCAGCAGCTGGGGACCGAGACTAGCGGAGAGGGGGGAAGAGACCCAGTACTTC; CDR3: CASSWGPRLAERGEETQYF
D: NA; V: TRBV4-1; size: NA; J: TRBJ1-5; DNA: TGCGCCAGCAGCCTCGAACAGGGTAGCAATCAGCCCCAGCATTTT; CDR3: CASSLEQGSNQPQHF
D: NA; V: TRBV12-5; size: NA; J: TRBJ2-1; DNA: TGTGCTAGTGCCACCAGACTCTGGGCAGGAGGTTACAATGAGCAGTTCTTC; CDR3: CASATRLWAGGYNEQFF
D: TRBD2; V: TRBV27; size: NA; J: TRBJ2-7; DNA: TGTGCCAGCAGTTTTCACGGCTCCCGACTAGCGCCCGAGCAGTACTTC; CDR3: CASSFHGSRLAPEQYF
D: TRBD2; V: TRBV7-2; size: NA; J: TRBJ2-1; DNA: TGTGCCAGCAGCTTAAATAGCGGGAGTATGAATGAGCAGTTCTTC; CDR3: CASSLNSGSMNEQFF
D: TRBD1; V: TRBV11-3; size: NA; J: TRBJ2-3; DNA: TGTGCCAGCAGCGAATCTAGGGGGACAGGGGGTGATACGCAGTATTTT; CDR3: CASSESRGTGGDTQYF
D: TRBD1; V: TRBV14; size: NA; J: TRBJ1-2; DNA: TGTGCCAGCAGCCGGCGGACAGGGGGCGCAGGTGGCTACACCTTC; CDR3: CASSRRTGGAGGYTF
D: TRBD2; V: TRBV7-2; size: few; J: TRBJ2-2; DNA: TGTGCCAGCAGGTGGACTAGCGGAAACACCGGGGAGCTGTTTTTT; CDR3: CASRWTSGNTGELFF
D: NA; V: TRBV2; size: NA; J: TRBJ2-1; DNA: TGTGCCAGCATTGGAGGGGGCCCCTACAATGAGCAGTTCTTC; CDR3: CASIGGGPYNEQFF
D: TRBD1; V: TRBV3-1/TRBV3-2; size: NA; J: TRBJ2-1; DNA: TGTGCCAGCAGACCACGTTTCCTAGACAGGGGGCCGTCCAATGAGCAGTTCTTC; CDR3: CASRPRFLDRGPSNEQFF
D: TRBD2; V: TRBV9; size: NA; J: TRBJ2-2; DNA: TGTGCCAGCAGCCTACTAGCGGGAGGGCCCGCCGGGGAGCTGTTTTTT; CDR3: CASSLLAGGPAGELFF
D: TRBD1; V: TRBV18; size: few; J: TRBJ1-3; DNA: TGTGCCAGCTCAACGGGACAGGGGGTAGCTGGAAACACCATATATTTT; CDR3: CASSTGQGVAGNTIYF
D: NA; V: TRBV2; size: NA; J: TRBJ1-2; DNA: TGTGCCAGCAGTACGGGGCCAGGGGAGTCCTATGGCTACACCTTC; CDR3: CASSTGPGESYGYTF
D: NA; V: TRBV9; size: NA; J: TRBJ1-4; DNA: TGTGCCAGCAGCGCAAGACTTGCAACTAATGAAAAACTGTTTTTT; CDR3: CASSARLATNEKLFF
D: NA; V: TRBV6-6; size: NA; J: TRBJ1-2; DNA: TGTGCCAGCAGCCCAAGGACATCGGACTATGGCTACACCTTC; CDR3: CASSPRTSDYGYTF
D: NA; V: TRBV27; size: NA; J: TRBJ2-5; DNA: TGTGCCAGCAGTTGGGGGGGCCTAGAGACCCAGTACTTC; CDR3: CASSWGGLETQYF
D: NA; V: TRBV10-2; size: NA; J: TRBJ2-3; DNA: TGCGCCAGCAGTCCGGGACTGATAACTAGCACAGATACGCAGTATTTT; CDR3: CASSPGLITSTDTQYF
D: TRBD1; V: TRBV19; size: NA; J: TRBJ2-3; DNA: TGTGCCAGTAGTACCGGGACAGGGGGCGCAGATAGCACAGATACGCAGTATTTT; CDR3: CASSTGTGGADSTDTQYF
D: NA; V: TRBV28; size: NA; J: TRBJ1-1; DNA: TGTGCCAGCAGGCTACTCACTGAAGCTTTCTTT; CDR3: CASRLLTEAFF
D: TRBD2; V: TRBV6-1; size: NA; J: TRBJ2-1; DNA: TGTGCCAGCAGTGAAGGACTAGCGGGCTACAATGAGCAGTTCTTC; CDR3: CASSEGLAGYNEQFF
D: NA; V: TRBV5-1; size: NA; J: TRBJ1-1; DNA: TGCGCCAGCAGCCTCCGACAGACGAACACTGAAGCTTTCTTT; CDR3: CASSLRQTNTEAFF
D: NA; V: TRBV18; size: NA; J: TRBJ1-1; DNA: TGTGCCAGCTCACTCGGGGGAGAGAACACTGAAGCTTTCTTT; CDR3: CASSLGGENTEAFF
D: NA; V: TRBV2; size: NA; J: TRBJ1-2; DNA: TGTGCCAGCAGTGGCCGCGCCCCTTCTAACTATGGCTACACCTTC; CDR3: CASSGRAPSNYGYTF
D: TRBD1; V: TRBV11-2; size: NA; J: TRBJ2-2; DNA: TGTGCCAGCAGCTGGACAGGAGCGAACACCGGGGAGCTGTTTTTT; CDR3: CASSWTGANTGELFF
D: TRBD1; V: TRBV3-1/TRBV3-2; size: NA; J: TRBJ1-6; DNA: TGTGCCAGCAGGCAAACGGACAGGGGTGAAAATTCACCCCTCCACTTT; CDR3: CASRQTDRGENSPLHF
D: NA; V: TRBV7-3; size: NA; J: TRBJ1-6; DNA: TGTGCCAGCAGCTCAACAGGGAGGAATTCACCCCTCCACTTT; CDR3: CASSSTGRNSPLHF
D: TRBD2; V: TRBV15; size: NA; J: TRBJ2-5; DNA: TGTGCCACCAGCAGAGATTCCGGGGGGGGAGAGACCCAGTACTTC; CDR3: CATSRDSGGGETQYF
D: TRBD1; V: TRBV6-1; size: NA; J: TRBJ2-7; DNA: TGTGCCAGCAGTGAGTTCGGGACAGAAATCGACGAGCAGTACTTC; CDR3: CASSEFGTEIDEQYF
D: NA; V: TRBV7-2; size: NA; J: TRBJ2-7; DNA: TGTGCCAGCAGCCCAAAGACAGGTTTCTCCTACGAGCAGTACTTC; CDR3: CASSPKTGFSYEQYF
D: NA; V: TRBV15; size: NA; J: TRBJ2-1; DNA: TGTGCCACCAGCAGAGCCCGTAATGAGCAGTTCTTC; CDR3: CATSRARNEQFF
D: NA; V: TRBV7-2; size: once; J: TRBJ1-6; DNA: TGTGCCAGCAGCTTAGACTTGGGGGCCGGTTCACCCCTCCACTTT; CDR3: CASSLDLGAGSPLHF
D: NA; V: TRBV27; size: NA; J: TRBJ2-6; DNA: TGTGCCAGCAGTAGCGCCGGGACAAGTTTTAGAGTCCTGACTTTC; CDR3: CASSSAGTSFRVLTF
D: TRBD2; V: TRBV6-1; size: NA; J: TRBJ2-1; DNA: TGTGCCAGCAGTGAACTTGGCGGGAGTTCCTACAATGAGCAGTTCTTC; CDR3: CASSELGGSSYNEQFF
D: TRBD1; V: TRBV6-5; size: NA; J: TRBJ1-1; DNA: TGTGCCAGCAGGACAGGGGCTCGGACTGAAGCTTTCTTT; CDR3: CASRTGARTEAFF
D: TRBD2; V: TRBV27; size: NA; J: TRBJ2-6; DNA: TGTGCCAGCAGTTTATATAGCGGGAGGGCCTCTGGGGCCAACGTCCTGACTTTC; CDR3: CASSLYSGRASGANVLTF